This TCR beta chain was identified during a study of PD-1 blockade in classical Hodgkin lymphoma. Overall study results and limits: Patients excluded were those beginning nivolumab under 1 year after ASCT.

As for time point: cycle 4 day 1 (C4D1), after five to seven weeks of nivolumab. Every single patient, without exception, relapsed after autologous stem cell transplantation, and brentuximab vedotin exposure varied. With 2 bases clipped from V and 6 bases from J, the junction kept 5 bases outside the gene matches. The germline V gene encodes CDR1 MNHNY and CDR2 SVGAGI (reference sequence). This CDR3 region has 14 residues. This table comes from immunoSEQ multiplex PCR, and its TCRdb copy is limited to in-frame clones, with some not included. The data show nearly 20,000 clones, around three quarters seen once. Turning to this clone: Its specificity is unknown.

The chain is built from TRBV6-6 and TRBJ2-7, with 9 bases aligning to TRBD1. The receptor's source is a human donor with classical Hodgkin lymphoma. The specimen comprised peripheral blood mononuclear cells (PBMCs), sampled before the fourth cycle of nivolumab. CDR3 nucleotide sequence: TGTGCCAGCAGTTACGAGACAGGGGGAAGCGAGCAGTACTTC. Translating it yields CASSYETGGSEQYF.